The text below deals with one TCR beta chain. The data were taken from a study of CD8 T cells in Susac syndrome. After extraction with the RNeasy kit, 0.5 to 1 ug of the RNA was reverse transcribed using random hexamers. TCRdb re-called the immunoSEQ multiplex PCR reads through MiXCR, storing one row per CDR3 protein. The sample lists about 150,000 distinct CDR3 sequences; approximately 96% were seen once. V shed 6 bases and J 9 bases; nucleotides not matched to a gene: 3. The CDR3 length is 12 residues. The T cells that were sequenced for TCR beta were CD8+ and CD4+ cells from blood. The sequenced sample consisted of CD4+ T cells from PBMCs. This rearrangement joins TRBV12-3 or TRBV12-4 to TRBJ2-1; 9 positions match TRBD1. This receptor was obtained from a human donor with Susac syndrome. This CDR3 reads CASSLTGGEQFF. The CDR3 coding sequence is TGTGCCAGCAGCCTGACAGGGGGTGAGCAGTTCTTC.